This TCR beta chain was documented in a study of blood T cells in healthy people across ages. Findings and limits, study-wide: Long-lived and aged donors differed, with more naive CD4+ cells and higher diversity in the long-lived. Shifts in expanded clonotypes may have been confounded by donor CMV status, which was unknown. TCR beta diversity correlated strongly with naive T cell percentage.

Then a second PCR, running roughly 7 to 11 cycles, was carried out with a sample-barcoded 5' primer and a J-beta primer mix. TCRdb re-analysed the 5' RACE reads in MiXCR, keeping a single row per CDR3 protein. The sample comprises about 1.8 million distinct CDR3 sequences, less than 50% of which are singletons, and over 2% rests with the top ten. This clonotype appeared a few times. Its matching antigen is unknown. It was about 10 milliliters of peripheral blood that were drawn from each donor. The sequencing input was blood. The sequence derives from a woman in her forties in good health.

CDR3 loop: CASSSRPGLNYGYTF. The CDR3 DNA reads as TGTGCCAGCAGTTCTCGCCCCGGCCTAAACTATGGCTACACCTTC. V usage is TRBV7-2 and J usage is TRBJ1-2, with D unclear. CDR1 and CDR2 from the germline V gene are SGHTA and FQGNSA. The CDR3 totals 15 residues. V was shortened by 6 bases and J by 2 bases, with 16 bases between the two germline ends. The full variable domain, its missing parts supplied by reference TRBV7-2 and TRBJ1-2, is GAGVSQSPSNKVTEKGKDVELRCDPISGHTALYWYRQSLGQGLEFLIYFQGNSAPDKSGLPSDRFSAERTGGSVSTLTIQRTQQEDSAVYLCASSSRPGLNYGYTFGSGTRLTVV.